This T cell receptor beta chain was recovered during a study of beta chain features in type 1 diabetes. For this clone: Its cognate antigen is unknown.

Findings and caveats of the study: Among patients, naive, central memory and Treg TCRB repertoires appeared more similar than among healthy donors.

TCRB transcripts that were expressed got sequenced, as all of the isolated RNA had been reverse transcribed. Only in-frame clones appear in the TCRdb table, and some are missing; sequencing was by immunoSEQ multiplex PCR. This sample has about 130,000 clones; 9.2% occur once, and the top ten carry 0.6% to 0.85%. Trimming pared 3 bases from V and 8 bases from J, leaving 10 bases between. The germline gives CDR1 SGHTA, CDR2 FQGNSA. This CDR3 spans 12 amino acids. This receptor was obtained from a man aged 18 to 29 in good health. The sequenced sample was central memory CD4+ T cells from blood. The chain employs TRBV7-2 and TRBJ1-2; unclear D gene. The CDR3: CASSFPPGGYTF. CDR3 bases: TGTGCCAGCAGCTTCCCCCCGGGGGGCTACACCTTC.